The rows below give T cell receptor beta chains drawn from one sample of a study of glioma-infiltrating T cells after dendritic cell vaccination. TCRdb's table, derived via immunoSEQ multiplex PCR, lists solely in-frame clones and lacks some. The sample contains 45,000 to 50,000 clones, over 75% of which appear only once. The sample was blood, taken before dendritic cell vaccination. These receptor sequences come from a human donor with glioblastoma. Each CDR3 is given with its conserved first and last residue. The D gene is left open where the match is weak. Only some rows state a clone size, as once, few, many or a class for expanded clones.

>.|.|TRBJ1-3|TRBV7-6
CASSLGEAAAGNTIYF
TGTGCCAGCAGCTTAGGGGAGGCGGCGGCTGGAAACACCATATATTTT
>.|.|TRBJ2-5|TRBV5-6
CASSLEAGQETQYF
TGTGCCAGCAGCTTGGAAGCAGGACAAGAGACCCAGTACTTC
>.|.|TRBJ2-3|TRBV11-2
CASSFGIAGTDTQYF
TGTGCCAGCAGCTTCGGGATTGCGGGAACAGATACGCAGTATTTT
>.|.|TRBJ1-6|TRBV10-3
CAIRSGGNSPLHF
TGTGCCATCAGGTCGGGGGGTAATTCCCCCCTCCACTTT
>.|.|TRBJ1-2|TRBV30
CAWSPGEYGYTF
TGTGCCTGGAGCCCCGGGGAATATGGCTACACCTTC
>.|TRBD1|TRBJ2-7|TRBV2
CASRGQGWHEQYF
TGTGCCAGCAGGGGACAGGGGTGGCACGAGCAGTACTTC
>.|.|TRBJ1-1|TRBV27
CASRRLGDTEAFF
TGTGCCAGCAGACGGTTAGGGGACACTGAAGCTTTCTTT
>.|.|TRBJ1-4|TRBV6-6
CASSQQGENEKLFF
TGTGCCAGCAGTCAACAGGGAGAAAATGAAAAACTGTTTTTT
>.|.|TRBJ2-7|TRBV7-6
CASSFGSNEQYF
TGTGCCAGCAGCTTCGGGAGCAACGAGCAGTACTTC
>.|TRBD2|TRBJ2-7|TRBV6-4
CASSDPLLAGGLEQYF
TGTGCCAGCAGTGACCCCCTACTGGCGGGGGGGCTCGAGCAGTACTTC
>.|.|TRBJ1-5|TRBV6-5
CASSESGVQPQHF
TGTGCCAGCAGTGAATCCGGGGTTCAGCCCCAGCATTTT
>.|TRBD1|TRBJ2-1|TRBV7-7
CASSLEGPGGCEQFF
TGTGCCAGCAGCTTAGAGGGGCCAGGGGGTTGTGAGCAGTTCTTC
>.|.|TRBJ1-3|TRBV27
CASSFDPGSGNTIYF
TGTGCCAGCAGTTTCGATCCCGGGTCTGGAAACACCATATATTTT
>.|TRBD1|TRBJ1-2|TRBV6-4
CASGDSWGGYTF
TGTGCCAGCGGGGACAGTTGGGGTGGCTACACCTTC
>once|.|TRBJ2-5|TRBV7-2
CASTLGISAHSQETQYF
TGTGCCAGCACCCTCGGGATTTCGGCACACAGCCAAGAGACCCAGTACTTC